The 13 T cell receptor beta chains listed next were all sequenced from one sample in a study of T cell clonality in common variable immunodeficiency. Assay: immunoSEQ multiplex PCR; the TCRdb copy retains only in-frame clones and omits some. The repertoire shows more than 65,000 clones, none seen only once; the top ten take about 0.8%. Source material: peripheral blood mononuclear cells. These receptors all come from a person aged 18-69 years in good health.

This clone was detected many times. The read stops 3 residues short of the end of the CDR3; the missing end is completed from the germline J gene. The chain employs TRBV20-1 and TRBJ2-5; tentatively, D is TRBD2 (6 bases). CDR1 and CDR2 from the germline V gene are DFQATT and SNEGSKA (reference sequence). The CDR3 extends over 16 amino acids. Trimming shortened V by 2 bases and J by 0 bases, and 16 bases separated the two germline ends. The sequenced CDR3 bases are TGCAGTGCTAGACGGAACGACCGGGACTACCAAGAGACC. It encodes CSARRNDRDYQET. The entire CDR3 protein reads CSARRNDRDYQETQYF.

This clone was found a few times. The CDR3 is cut off 3 residues early in the read; its end comes from the germline J gene. The chain has TRBV11-2 and TRBJ1-1; perhaps TRBD1 as D (5 bases). This CDR3 spans 14 amino acids. Germline assignment: CDR1 SGHAT and CDR2 FQNNGV. V lost 2 bases and J 4 bases, leaving 11 bases between the germline ends. The CDR3 bases that were read are TGTGCCAGCAGCTTATGGTCGGGGGGCACTGAA. Translated: CASSLWSGGTE. The complete CDR3 reads CASSLWSGGTEAFF.

The sample holds many counts of this clone. The read falls 3 residues short of the CDR3 end, and the missing part is taken from the germline J gene. This chain links TRBV20-1 with TRBJ2-7; tentative D call: TRBD2 (7 bases). The V end lost 4 bases, the J end lost 2 bases, and 15 bases lay between the germline ends. The length of the CDR3 is 14 residues. Germline V gives CDR1 DFQATT, CDR2 SNEGSKA (reference sequence). Incomplete CDR3 DNA: TGCAGTGCTATAGGGGGAGGGGCGGCCTACGAG. This gives the protein CSAIGGGAAYE. In full, the CDR3 is CSAIGGGAAYEQYF.

The sample holds many counts of this clone. The read ends 3 residues shy of where the CDR3 ends; the end is completed using the germline J gene. The V call is TRBV5-1, the J call TRBJ2-3; D is ambiguous. The CDR3 has 15 residues. Germline assignment: CDR1 SGHRS and CDR2 YFSETQ. The V end was cut by 0 bases, the J end by 2 bases, with 10 bases between. Partial CDR3 DNA: TGCGCCAGCAGCTTGGGACTCCGATCCACAGATACG. Translated: CASSLGLRSTDT. The whole CDR3 protein is CASSLGLRSTDTQYF.

This clone came up many times. The read terminates 3 residues before the CDR3 end, so the remaining end is supplied by the germline J gene. The chain carries TRBV10-3 and TRBJ2-7; 7 bases are shared with TRBD2. The CDR3 is made up of 16 amino acids. Germline V lookup: CDR1 ENHRY, CDR2 SYGVKD. After removal of 6 bases from V and 5 bases from J, the junction contained 16 bases not matched to a gene. The sequenced CDR3 bases are TGTGCCATCAGGCCACGCCACAGCGGGACGAGGCACGAG. Protein sequence: CAIRPRHSGTRHE. The whole CDR3 is CAIRPRHSGTRHEQYF.

This clone appeared many times. The read finishes 3 residues shy of the CDR3 end, and the germline J gene is used to complete it. The J gene is TRBJ2-3, the V gene TRBV6-4; the D gene could be TRBD1 or TRBD2 (5 bases each). CDR1 is MRHNA, CDR2 SNTAGT, per germline. The germline V and J ends were trimmed by 4 bases and 6 bases, with 14 bases remaining between them. The CDR3 has 14 residues. The CDR3 DNA, read in part, is TGTGCCAGCAGTGGAGGGGCAGATTGGGATACG. This encodes CASSGGADWDT. The CDR3 reads in full as CASSGGADWDTQYF.

At least ten counts were recorded for this clone. The sequence runs out 3 residues before the end of the CDR3; the remainder is reconstructed from the germline J gene. The gene calls are TRBV4-1 and TRBJ2-3, with TRBD2 matching 7 bases. V shed 4 bases, J shed 3 bases, and the junction held 7 bases outside the gene matches. The CDR3 loop spans 15 amino acids. CDR1 MGHRA and CDR2 YSYEKL come from the germline V gene. The CDR3 reads CASSLLGGETDTQYF. Incomplete CDR3 DNA: TGCGCCAGCAGCCTCCTTGGGGGGGAGACAGATACG.

This clone was counted at least ten times. The CDR3 end is not reached by the read, which stops 3 residues before it; the germline J gene fills it in. J is TRBJ2-5 and V is TRBV20-1, with 7 bases aligning to TRBD1. Germline CDR1 reads DFQATT; CDR2 reads SNEGSKA (reference sequence). There are 13 residues in the CDR3. J lost 2 bases, V lost 6 bases, and 6 bases had no gene match. Incomplete CDR3 DNA: TGCAGTGCGGGACAGTCAATTCAAGAGACC. It is translated as CSAGQSIQET. The CDR3 in full is CSAGQSIQETQYF.

This clone occurred many times. The read ends 3 residues before the CDR3 terminus; that terminus is restored from the germline J gene. The chain joins TRBV20-1 to TRBJ2-7; 8 positions match TRBD1. The trim removed 3 bases at V and 4 bases at J, leaving 8 bases unmatched. The germline V gene has CDR1 DFQATT and CDR2 SNEGSKA (reference sequence). The CDR3 has 14 amino acids. The chain's CDR3 is CSARGTGDKYEQYF. CDR3 bases read: TGCAGTGCTAGGGGGACAGGAGACAAATACGAG.

This clone was recorded at least ten times. The junction shows a germline mismatch at one end, possibly a read error. Coverage ceases 3 residues before the CDR3 finishes, and the germline J gene fills in the end. The chain couples TRBV4-2 to TRBJ2-5, with TRBD2 matching 7 bases. Per germline, CDR1 LGHNA and CDR2 YNFKEQ. The length of the CDR3 is 17 residues. The CDR3 DNA, read in part, is TGCGCCAGCAGCCAAGAGGCGGCTAGCGGACTCCAAGAGACC. Translating gives CASSQEAASGLQET. The whole CDR3 sequence is CASSQEAASGLQETQYF.

The sample holds many counts of this clone. The read finishes 3 residues shy of the CDR3 end, and the germline J gene is used to complete it. The chain combines TRBV7-8 with TRBJ2-5; 8 bases line up with TRBD1. Trimming took 0 bases from V and 4 from J; bases not matched to a gene: 7. This CDR3 is built from 16 residues. Germline loops: CDR1 SGHVS, CDR2 FQNEAQ. The sequenced CDR3 bases are TGTGCCAGCAGCTTAGCCTCAGGGACAGGTGGAGAGACC. This gives the protein CASSLASGTGGET. In full, the CDR3 reads CASSLASGTGGETQYF.

This clone was seen many times. The read falls 3 residues short of the CDR3 end, and the missing part is taken from the germline J gene. The V gene is TRBV7-2, the J gene TRBJ2-2; a weak D match, TRBD1 (6 bases). Germline CDR1 SGHTA, CDR2 FQGNSA. The CDR3 has 13 residues. V gave up 5 bases and J gave up 6 bases, with 10 bases separating them. CDR3 sequence reads: CASSAQGPGELFF. The covered CDR3 bases are TGTGCCAGCAGCGCACAGGGCCCCGGGGAG. The full variable domain, completed using reference TRBV7-2 and TRBJ2-2, is GAGVSQSPSNKVTEKGKDVELRCDPISGHTALYWYRQSLGQGLEFLIYFQGNSAPDKSGLPSDRFSAERTGGSVSTLTIQRTQQEDSAVYLCASSAQGPGELFFGEGSRLTVL.

This clone occurred many times. Partial CDR3 DNA: TGCAGCGTCGCTCAGGGGGCCGGTGAAAAA. Its translation: CSVAQGAGEK. The whole CDR3 sequence is CSVAQGAGEKLFF. The chain uses TRBV29-1 and TRBJ1-4; 8 bases are a match to TRBD1. Read coverage stops 3 residues before the CDR3 terminus; the germline J gene supplies the remainder. J gave up 7 bases and V 6 bases, and 7 bases lay outside the gene matches. CDR1 and CDR2 (germline): SQVTM, ANQGSEA. There are 13 residues in the CDR3. The full variable domain, with the rest looked up from reference TRBV29-1 and TRBJ1-4, is SAVISQKPSRDICQRGTSLTIQCQVDSQVTMMFWYRQQPGQSLTLIATANQGSEATYESGFVIDKFPISRPNLTFSTLTVSNMSPEDSSIYLCSVAQGAGEKLFFGSGTQLSVL.